The 6 T cell receptor beta chains listed next were all sequenced from one sample in a study of vaccination and CD4 T cells after COVID-19. Treatment: roughly nine-day PBMC culture with coronavirus spike peptide pools or control peptides (ViraFEST assay). These TCRs are of unknown antigen specificity. With the Oncomine TCR Beta short-read assay, DNA from cultured CD4+ T cells was sequenced. TCRdb re-called the PCR reads with MiXCR, one entry per CDR3 protein. The sample holds roughly 14,000 distinct CDR3 sequences, about 24% seen once. The sequenced sample was CD4+ T cells from blood, cultured in vitro, obtained after SARS-CoV-2 vaccination. These receptors were collected from a human donor who had recovered from COVID-19.

The chain recombines TRBV19 with TRBJ1-2, with D possibly being TRBD1 (5 bases). Trimming left V 7 bases short and J 6 bases short, with 15 bases between. CDR3 length: 13 amino acids. Germline values: CDR1 LNHDA, CDR2 SQIVND (reference sequence). The DNA for the CDR3 is TGTGCCAGTAACCGGGACCTCGGCCATGGCTACACCTTC. It specifies CASNRDLGHGYTF.

There are a few counts of this clonotype. The rearrangement uses TRBV4-3 and TRBJ1-5; no firm D call. CDR3 length equals 13 residues. From germline, CDR1 is LGHNA and CDR2 YSLEER. Trimming took off 1 base at V and 7 bases at J, with 8 bases between the two ends. CDR3 coding DNA: TGCGCCAGCAGCCAAGTTACGGGCCAGCCCCAGCATTTT. It yields the protein CASSQVTGQPQHF.

This chain connects TRBV18 to TRBJ1-1, with D uncertain. Germline assignment: CDR1 KGHSH and CDR2 LQKENI. This CDR3 contains 14 residues. Trimming left V 3 bases short and J 0 bases short, with 8 bases between. The CDR3 protein is CASSPDTMNTEAFF. The DNA for the CDR3 is TGTGCCAGCTCACCCGACACCATGAACACTGAAGCTTTCTTT.

The chain joins TRBV7-8 to TRBJ1-1; the match to TRBD1 covers 7 bases. The germline gives CDR1 SGHVS, CDR2 FQNEAQ. The CDR3 runs to 12 residues. V was clipped by 6 bases and J by 5 bases; unmatched bases: 3. The CDR3 DNA reads TGTGCCAGCAGTCAGGGGGAAACTGAAGCTTTCTTT. It yields the protein CASSQGETEAFF.

V is TRBV2 and J is TRBJ2-2; 12 nucleotides line up with TRBD1. Trimming at V came to 7 bases and at J to 5 bases, leaving 5 bases not matched to a gene. CDR1 SNHLY and CDR2 FYNNEI come from the germline V gene. The CDR3 has 15 residues. CDR3 amino acids: CASTGQGAPTGELFF. The CDR3, as DNA: TGTGCCAGCACGGGACAGGGGGCTCCAACCGGGGAGCTGTTTTTT.

The J gene is TRBJ2-2, the V gene TRBV19; 7 nucleotides align to TRBD1. This CDR3 is built from 15 residues. V was clipped by 6 bases and J by 1 base; unmatched bases: 5. Per the germline V gene, CDR1 is LNHDA and CDR2 is SQIVND (reference sequence). The CDR3 sequence is CASRYRTGNTGELFF. The CDR3 DNA reads TGTGCCAGTAGGTACAGGACAGGGAACACCGGGGAGCTGTTTTTT.